This is a list of T cell receptor beta chains from one sample in a study of regulatory T cells in long-lasting Graves disease. Each CDR3 protein is one row after TCRdb ran MiXCR on the multiplex PCR reads. The profile covers about 290,000 distinct CDR3 sequences, with approximately 20% appearing a single time and around 50% taken by the ten largest. Sequences were derived from peripheral blood mononuclear cells (PBMCs), sampled when the disease was refractory, from a patient treated with antithyroid drugs. Source of these receptors: a female donor with Graves disease. CDR3s include the opening cysteine and the closing phenylalanine or tryptophan.

CASSVAATGELNTEAFF	TRBJ1-1	17	TRBV9
CASSEVPAGGEQYF	TRBJ2-7	14	TRBV2
CASSSPRDNQPQHF	TRBJ1-5	14	TRBV6-5
CASSQQGSFQYF	TRBJ2-7	12	TRBV28
CASSLWGSPQPQHF	TRBJ1-5	14	TRBV5-5
CASSGRINYGYTF	TRBJ1-2	13	TRBV25-1
CASSLDPPGTQYF	TRBJ2-5	13	TRBV5-1
CSVEAMRRQNTEAFF	TRBJ1-1	15	TRBV29-1
CAWSVPDSRDTQYF	TRBJ2-3	14	TRBV30
CASSLGSGILYYGYTF	TRBJ1-2	16	TRBV7-9
CASSLNLGSYSPLHF	TRBJ1-6	15	TRBV7-2
CASSQAGSGNEQFF	TRBJ2-1	14	TRBV3-1
CASSQDSHRDEQFF	TRBJ2-1	14	TRBV4-3
CASSLGTGRSYEQYF	TRBJ2-7	15	TRBV28
CASSFKPIPNEKLFF	TRBJ1-4	15	TRBV12-3/TRBV12-4
CASSLSSDGEKLFF	TRBJ1-4	14	TRBV12-3/TRBV12-4
CAISPPLSNYGYTF	TRBJ1-2	14	TRBV10-3
CSARDRIGIHEQYF	TRBJ2-7	14	TRBV20-1
CASSYDRETGGAETQYF	TRBJ2-5	17	TRBV6-5
CASSYFRDRGTGELFF	TRBJ2-2	16	TRBV6-5
CASSSREASNTEAFF	TRBJ1-1	15	TRBV28
CSAQQGGPQPQHF	TRBJ1-5	13	TRBV20-1
CASRLSGTRGEQYF	TRBJ2-7	14	TRBV3-1
CASSSQGTGANVLTF	TRBJ2-6	15	TRBV5-4
CATSSRGGYGYTF	TRBJ1-2	13	TRBV15
CASSSGSHSSNQPQHF	TRBJ1-5	16	TRBV28
CASSSTQGTEQFF	TRBJ2-1	13	TRBV5-1
CSVGRAGTGEQYF	TRBJ2-7	13	TRBV29-1
CATSREGLAGGPRETQYF	TRBJ2-5	18	TRBV15
CASSSLGTDHFQETQYF	TRBJ2-5	17	TRBV7-9
CASSLEGRPYEQYF	TRBJ2-7	14	TRBV5-1
CATSRVTGGAEQYF	TRBJ2-7	14	TRBV15
CSAISGLNTEAFF	TRBJ1-1	13	TRBV20-1
CSAKQGGINEQYF	TRBJ2-7	13	TRBV20-1
CASSIGRNYEQYF	TRBJ2-7	13	TRBV19
CASSFQGSNQPQHF	TRBJ1-5	14	TRBV27
CASSLSQGTNEKLFF	TRBJ1-4	15	TRBV5-1
CASSGPGQWGINIQYF	TRBJ2-4	16	TRBV6-1
CASSEAGRSYEQYF	TRBJ2-7	14	TRBV6-1
CAWSPDRMNTEAFF	TRBJ1-1	14	TRBV30
CASSQSTGGVSSYTF	TRBJ1-2	15	TRBV3-1
CASGPPGQINQPQHF	TRBJ1-5	15	TRBV28
CASSGRGRSYEQYF	TRBJ2-7	14	TRBV3-1
CASSEHWGSNYGYTF	TRBJ1-2	15	TRBV10-2
CATSDPDRATQYF	TRBJ2-5	13	TRBV24-1
CASSPGGLRYNEQFF	TRBJ2-1	15	TRBV11-3
CSVSHATGGFETQYF	TRBJ2-5	15	TRBV29-1
CASTTVNTEAFF	TRBJ1-1	12	TRBV7-9
CASSEVGETQYF	TRBJ2-5	12	TRBV6-1
CASSYPAAQYF	TRBJ2-5	11	TRBV6-5
CASSLGDGYEQYF	TRBJ2-7	13	TRBV7-9
CASSEALGATDTQYF	TRBJ2-3	15	TRBV6-1
CASGRDRTYEQYF	TRBJ2-7	13	TRBV27
CATSSNRLAAPYNEQFF	TRBJ2-1	17	TRBV15
CASSQDTRGTEAFF	TRBJ1-1	14	TRBV4-2
CASSLYPSGTTDTQYF	TRBJ2-3	16	TRBV28
CATSDFFGTGELVF	TRBJ2-2	14	TRBV24-1
CSARQRTGNQPQHF	TRBJ1-5	14	TRBV20-1
CASSNTPEEEAFF	TRBJ1-1	13	TRBV12-3/TRBV12-4
CASSLVTSGSETQYF	TRBJ2-5	15	TRBV7-2